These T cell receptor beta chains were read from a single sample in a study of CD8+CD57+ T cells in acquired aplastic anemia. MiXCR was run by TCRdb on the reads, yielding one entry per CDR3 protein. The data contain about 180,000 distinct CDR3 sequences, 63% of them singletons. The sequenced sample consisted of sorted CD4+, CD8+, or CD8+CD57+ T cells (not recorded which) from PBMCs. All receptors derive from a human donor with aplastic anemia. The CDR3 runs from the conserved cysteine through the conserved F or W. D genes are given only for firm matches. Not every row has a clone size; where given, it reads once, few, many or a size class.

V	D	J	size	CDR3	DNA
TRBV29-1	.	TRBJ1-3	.	CSVAGALSGNTIYF	TGCAGCGTGGCTGGGGCCCTCTCTGGAAACACCATATATTTT
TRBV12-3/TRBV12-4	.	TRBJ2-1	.	CASSQWRGGNEQFF	TGTGCCAGCAGCCAGTGGCGGGGTGGTAATGAGCAGTTCTTC
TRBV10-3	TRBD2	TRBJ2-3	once	CAISVIPAGEGDTQYF	TGTGCCATCAGTGTTATTCCAGCGGGGGAAGGAGATACGCAGTATTTT
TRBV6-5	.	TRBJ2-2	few	CASSERGVSGGELFF	TGTGCCAGCAGTGAAAGAGGCGTATCCGGCGGGGAGCTGTTTTTT
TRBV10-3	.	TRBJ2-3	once	CAISGWLSTDTQYF	TGTGCCATCAGTGGATGGCTATCAACAGATACGCAGTATTTT
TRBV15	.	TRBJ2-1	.	CATSPSSVHNEQFF	TGTGCCACCAGCCCCAGTTCGGTCCACAATGAGCAGTTCTTC
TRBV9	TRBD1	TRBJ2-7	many	CASSEGQVAYEQYF	TGTGCCAGCAGCGAGGGACAGGTTGCCTACGAGCAGTACTTC
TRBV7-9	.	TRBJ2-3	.	CASSGPYSTDTQYF	TGTGCCAGCAGCGGGCCCTACAGCACAGATACGCAGTATTTT
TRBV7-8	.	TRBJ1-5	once	CASSIGTLYQPQHF	TGTGCCAGCAGCATAGGGACCTTGTATCAGCCCCAGCATTTT
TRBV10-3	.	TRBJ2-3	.	CAISAPLSAVEYF	TGTGCCATCAGTGCCCCTCTCTCCGCCGTTGAGTATTTT
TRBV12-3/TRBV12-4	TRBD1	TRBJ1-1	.	CASSPGTVTEAFF	TGTGCCAGCAGTCCGGGGACAGTCACTGAAGCTTTCTTT
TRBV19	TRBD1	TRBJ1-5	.	CASSAGTGGQPQHF	TGTGCCAGTAGCGCGGGGACAGGCGGTCAGCCCCAGCATTTT
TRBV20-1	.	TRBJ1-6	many	CSARAQGRNSPLHF	TGCAGTGCTAGAGCTCAGGGTCGGAATTCACCCCTCCACTTT
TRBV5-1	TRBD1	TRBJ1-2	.	CASSPWDRADYGYTF	TGCGCCAGCAGCCCTTGGGACAGGGCGGACTATGGCTACACCTTC
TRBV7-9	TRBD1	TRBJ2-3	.	CASSPRGDRGTDTQYF	TGTGCCAGCAGCCCCCGAGGGGACAGGGGGACAGATACGCAGTATTTT
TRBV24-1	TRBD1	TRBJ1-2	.	CATSDFTQGSGYTF	TGTGCCACCAGTGATTTTACACAGGGGAGCGGCTACACCTTC
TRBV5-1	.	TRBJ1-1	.	CASSLHREGTEAFF	TGCGCCAGCAGCTTACACAGGGAGGGGACTGAAGCTTTCTTT
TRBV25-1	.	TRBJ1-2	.	CASSESTAYGYTF	TGTGCCAGCAGTGAATCGACGGCATATGGCTACACCTTC
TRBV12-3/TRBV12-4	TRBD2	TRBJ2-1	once	CASSTSGTYNEQFF	TGTGCCAGCAGTACTAGCGGGACATACAATGAGCAGTTCTTC
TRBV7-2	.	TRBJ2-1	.	CASSYWSWTGNEQFF	TGTGCCAGCAGCTATTGGAGTTGGACTGGGAATGAGCAGTTCTTC
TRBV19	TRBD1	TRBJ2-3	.	CASSSRQGVTDTQYF	TGTGCCAGTAGTAGTCGACAGGGGGTCACAGATACGCAGTATTTT
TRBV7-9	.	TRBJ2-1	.	CASNFLLGDEQFF	TGTGCCAGCAATTTTCTTCTCGGGGATGAGCAGTTCTTC
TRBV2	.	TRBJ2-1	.	CASSERRWGREQFF	TGTGCCAGCAGTGAACGACGATGGGGGAGGGAGCAGTTCTTC
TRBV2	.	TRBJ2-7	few	CASSEGSYEQYF	TGTGCCAGCAGTGAAGGGAGCTACGAGCAGTACTTC
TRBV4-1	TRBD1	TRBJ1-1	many	CASSHSPGQGDTEAFF	TGCGCCAGCAGCCATTCGCCGGGACAGGGGGACACTGAAGCTTTCTTT
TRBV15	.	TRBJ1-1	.	CATSIEEGARTEAFF	TGTGCCACCAGCATTGAAGAAGGGGCGAGGACTGAAGCTTTCTTT
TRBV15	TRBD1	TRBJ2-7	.	CATSPTTAGTGGLPAYEQYF	TGTGCCACCAGCCCGACGACGGCCGGGACAGGGGGATTACCAGCCTACGAGCAGTACTTC
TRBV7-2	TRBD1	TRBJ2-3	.	CASSRDRGGDTQYF	TGTGCCAGCAGCCGGGACAGGGGGGGGGATACGCAGTATTTT
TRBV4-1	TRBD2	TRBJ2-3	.	CASSQDERLAGGDTQYF	TGCGCCAGCAGCCAAGATGAGCGACTAGCGGGGGGCGATACGCAGTATTTT
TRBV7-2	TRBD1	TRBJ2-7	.	CASGRWTGGYEQYF	TGTGCCAGCGGCCGTTGGACAGGAGGCTACGAGCAGTACTTC
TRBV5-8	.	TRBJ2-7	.	CASSLDRISYEQYF	TGTGCCAGCAGCTTGGACAGGATCTCCTACGAGCAGTACTTC
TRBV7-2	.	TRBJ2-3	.	CASSWARTDTQYF	TGTGCCAGCAGCTGGGCGCGCACAGATACGCAGTATTTT
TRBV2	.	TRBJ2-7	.	CASSAEGDRYEQYF	TGTGCCAGCAGCGCGGAAGGGGATCGTTACGAGCAGTACTTC
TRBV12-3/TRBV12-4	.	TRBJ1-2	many	CASSFSPNYGYTF	TGTGCCAGCAGTTTTAGCCCTAACTATGGCTACACCTTC
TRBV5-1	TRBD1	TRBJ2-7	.	CASSWTGPSEQYF	TGCGCCAGCAGCTGGACAGGACCTAGCGAGCAGTACTTC
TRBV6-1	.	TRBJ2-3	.	CASSAHILLTADTQYF	TGTGCCAGCAGTGCTCATATTCTCTTGACGGCAGATACGCAGTATTTT
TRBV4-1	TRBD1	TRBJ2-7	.	CASSQEQGNYEQYF	TGCGCCAGCAGCCAAGAACAGGGGAACTACGAGCAGTACTTC
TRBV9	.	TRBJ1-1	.	CASSPGLGYTEAFF	TGTGCCAGCAGCCCAGGGTTGGGGTACACTGAAGCTTTCTTT
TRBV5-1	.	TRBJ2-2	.	CASRSGMELFF	TGCGCCAGCAGATCGGGGATGGAGCTGTTTTTT
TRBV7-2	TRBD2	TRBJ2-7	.	CASSSLAGGPYEQYF	TGTGCCAGCAGCTCATTAGCGGGGGGGCCCTACGAGCAGTACTTC
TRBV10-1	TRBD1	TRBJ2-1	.	CASSEDRGPGEQFF	TGCGCCAGCAGTGAGGACAGGGGGCCGGGTGAGCAGTTCTTC
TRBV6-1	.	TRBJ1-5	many	CASSEGSTGYQPQHF	TGTGCCAGCAGTGAAGGGTCGACGGGGTATCAGCCCCAGCATTTT
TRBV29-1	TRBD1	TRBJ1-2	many	CSVGFPGQGQDGYTF	TGCAGCGTTGGCTTCCCCGGACAGGGTCAAGATGGCTACACCTTC
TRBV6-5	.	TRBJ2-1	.	CASSYSIDNPYNEQFF	TGTGCCAGCAGTTACTCGATAGATAACCCCTACAATGAGCAGTTCTTC
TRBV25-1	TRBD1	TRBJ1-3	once	CAIGQGNTIYF	TGTGCCATCGGACAGGGCAACACCATATATTTT
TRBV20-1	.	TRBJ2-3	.	CSADERKTDTDTQYF	TGCAGTGCTGATGAGCGGAAAACTGACACAGATACGCAGTATTTT
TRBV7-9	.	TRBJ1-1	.	CASSLDRSAEAFF	TGTGCCAGCAGCTTAGACAGGTCCGCTGAAGCTTTCTTT
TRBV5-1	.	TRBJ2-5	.	CASSLGPQGSETQYF	TGCGCCAGCAGCTTGGGGCCGCAGGGCTCAGAGACCCAGTACTTC
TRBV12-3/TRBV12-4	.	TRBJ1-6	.	CASSPGTSSYNSPLHF	TGTGCCAGCAGTCCCGGGACTAGCTCCTATAATTCACCCCTCCACTTT
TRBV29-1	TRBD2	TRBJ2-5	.	CSTTSGGAAETQYF	TGCAGCACCACTAGCGGGGGGGCGGCAGAGACCCAGTACTTC
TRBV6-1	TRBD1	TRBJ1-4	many	CASSSGGNEKLFF	TGTGCCAGCAGCTCAGGGGGAAATGAAAAACTGTTTTTT
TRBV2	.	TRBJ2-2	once	CASTTGWQPSGELFF	TGTGCCAGCACCACCGGCTGGCAGCCTAGTGGGGAGCTGTTTTTT
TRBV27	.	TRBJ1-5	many	CASSLSGNQPQHF	TGTGCCAGCAGTTTATCGGGGAATCAGCCCCAGCATTTT
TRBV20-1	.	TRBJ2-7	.	CSASLQQSYEQYF	TGCAGTGCTAGTCTCCAACAATCCTACGAGCAGTACTTC
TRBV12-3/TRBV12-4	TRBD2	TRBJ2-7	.	CASSQGLAGVYEQYF	TGTGCCAGCAGCCAGGGACTAGCGGGAGTGTACGAGCAGTACTTC
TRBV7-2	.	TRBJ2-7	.	CASSSQTGSAYEQYF	TGTGCCAGCAGCTCGCAGACGGGTTCCGCCTACGAGCAGTACTTC
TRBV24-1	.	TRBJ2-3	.	CATSDFDTQYF	TGTGCCACCAGTGATTTTGATACGCAGTATTTT
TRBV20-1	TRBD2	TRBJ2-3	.	CSARDIAGPSTDTQYF	TGCAGTGCTAGAGATATAGCGGGGCCGAGCACAGATACGCAGTATTTT
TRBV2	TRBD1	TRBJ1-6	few	CASRGDSSSYNSPLHF	TGTGCCAGCAGAGGGGACAGTAGCTCCTATAATTCACCCCTCCACTTT
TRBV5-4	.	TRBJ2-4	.	CASSLERSNIQYF	TGTGCCAGCAGCTTGGAAAGGAGCAACATTCAGTACTTC